Shown below are 10 T cell receptor beta chains from a single sample sequenced in a study of radiation and T cells in renal cell carcinoma. Here immunoSEQ multiplex PCR was the method, and the copy in TCRdb shows in-frame clones only, minus some. Of approximately 94,000 clones in the sample, 82% are singletons; the top ten hold 5% to 8%. The time point was: baseline pretreatment blood. Treatment of the sample: 15 Gy SBRT to primary tumor, nephrectomy 4 weeks later. This sample comprised blood, obtained from a patient whose treatment included radiotherapy and nephrectomy. The receptors were gathered from a man aged 55 to 70 with renal cell carcinoma.

This clone was detected only a few times. This chain joins TRBV5-1 and TRBJ2-1, with 8 bases matching TRBD2. The germline CDR1 and CDR2 sequences are SGHRS and YFSETQ. This CDR3 region has 17 residues. V lost 4 bases to trimming and J lost 1 base; unmatched junction nucleotides: 10. The CDR3, as DNA: TGCGCCAGCAGCGCCAGCGGGGGATATTTGTCCTACAATGAGCAGTTCTTC. This translates into CASSASGGYLSYNEQFF.

The table lists this clone with a few counts. The CDR3 nucleotides read TGTGCCAGCAGCAAAGAGAAGAGGGGGGTGGGCACAGATACGCAGTATTTT. This sequence encodes CASSKEKRGVGTDTQYF. V usage is TRBV21-1 and J usage is TRBJ2-3. TRBV21-1 is classified as a pseudogene. The CDR3 is 17 residues long.

This clone has at least ten counts. This rearrangement joins TRBV27 to TRBJ1-4, with D perhaps matching TRBD1 (5 bases). Between the trimmed V and J ends, which lost 5 bases and 10 bases, there was a span of 17 bases. The CDR3 runs 14 residues. Germline V gene sequence: CDR1 MNHEY, CDR2 SMNVEV (reference sequence). The CDR3: CASSPGLMSGKLFF. In nucleotides, the CDR3 is TGTGCCAGCAGTCCGGGACTCATGAGTGGAAAACTGTTTTTT.

The chain is built from TRBV6-5 and TRBJ2-3; weak D call: TRBD1 (6 bases). With 6 bases removed from V and 1 base from J, the gap between germline ends came to 11 bases. This CDR3 is built from 14 residues. Germline loops: CDR1 MNHEY, CDR2 SVGAGI. The DNA of the CDR3 is TGTGCCAGCAGGCCGGGACACCGCACAGATACGCAGTATTTT. Its translation is CASRPGHRTDTQYF.

V is TRBV2 and J is TRBJ1-2, with TRBD1 as a possible D gene (6 bases). In germline, CDR1 is SNHLY, CDR2 FYNNEI. The ends were cut back, 7 bases at V and 8 bases at J, with 14 bases in the middle. This CDR3 contains 12 residues. The CDR3 here is CASTTGFKGYTF. As DNA, the CDR3 is TGTGCCAGCACCACAGGGTTCAAAGGCTACACCTTC.

The chain joins TRBV28 to TRBJ1-5; D gene ambiguous. The CDR3 runs to 16 residues. Per the germline V gene, CDR1 is MDHEN and CDR2 is SYDVKM. V was trimmed by 2 bases and J by 2 bases, leaving 13 bases between them. CDR3 residues: CASSLGRAGGNQPQHF. CDR3 sequence (DNA): TGTGCCAGCAGTTTAGGTCGGGCTGGGGGCAATCAGCCCCAGCATTTT.

This rearrangement joins TRBV14 to TRBJ2-2; 9 bases are shared with TRBD1. Germline assignment: CDR1 SGHDN and CDR2 FVKESK. The V segment lost 5 bases and the J segment 7 bases; nucleotides outside the gene matches: 11. This CDR3 is 16 amino acids long. The CDR3 reads CASSYVYGQGHGELFF. The CDR3 DNA reads TGTGCCAGCAGCTACGTCTATGGACAGGGGCACGGGGAGCTGTTTTTT.

The chain combines TRBV4-2 with TRBJ1-6; no clear D. Between the trimmed V and J ends, which lost 1 base and 5 bases, there was a span of 24 bases. The CDR3 totals 20 residues. Germline-derived CDR1 and CDR2 are LGHNA and YNFKEQ. CDR3 region: CASSQGEAVRASPNNSPLHF. CDR3 bases: TGTGCCAGCAGCCAAGGGGAGGCGGTAAGAGCTTCTCCCAATAATTCACCCCTCCACTTT.

The chain has TRBV18 and TRBJ1-3, with D uncertain. From germline, CDR1 is KGHSH and CDR2 LQKENI. This CDR3 is 15 amino acids long. The germline V and J ends were trimmed by 2 bases and 0 bases, with 8 bases remaining between them. This CDR3 reads CASSPEASSGNTIYF. The CDR3 nucleotides are TGTGCCAGCTCACCAGAGGCGAGCTCTGGAAACACCATATATTTT.

The chain is built from TRBV5-5 and TRBJ1-2; TRBD1 aligns across 9 bases. Losses at the gene ends were 5 bases for V and 4 bases for J; bases not matched to a gene: 12. Germline CDR1 reads SGHKS; CDR2 reads YYEKEE (reference sequence). This CDR3 is 16 amino acids long. CDR3 in amino acids: CASSPTGTGLIYGYTF. For the CDR3, the DNA is TGTGCCAGCAGTCCCACCGGGACAGGGTTGATCTATGGCTACACCTTC.